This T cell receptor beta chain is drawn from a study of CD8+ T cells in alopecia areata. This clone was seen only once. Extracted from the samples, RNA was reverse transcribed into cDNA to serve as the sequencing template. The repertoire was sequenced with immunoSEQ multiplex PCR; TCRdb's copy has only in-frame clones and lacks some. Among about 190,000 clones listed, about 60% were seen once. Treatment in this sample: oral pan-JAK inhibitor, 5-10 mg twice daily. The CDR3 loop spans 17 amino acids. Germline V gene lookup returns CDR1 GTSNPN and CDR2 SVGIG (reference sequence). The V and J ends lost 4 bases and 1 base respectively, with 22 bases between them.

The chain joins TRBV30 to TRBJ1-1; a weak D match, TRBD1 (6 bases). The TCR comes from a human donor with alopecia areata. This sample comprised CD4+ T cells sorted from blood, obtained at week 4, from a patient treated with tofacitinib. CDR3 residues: CAWKVGPPQGKNTEAFF. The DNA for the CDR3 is TGTGCCTGGAAAGTGGGCCCCCCTCAGGGGAAGAACACTGAAGCTTTCTTT.